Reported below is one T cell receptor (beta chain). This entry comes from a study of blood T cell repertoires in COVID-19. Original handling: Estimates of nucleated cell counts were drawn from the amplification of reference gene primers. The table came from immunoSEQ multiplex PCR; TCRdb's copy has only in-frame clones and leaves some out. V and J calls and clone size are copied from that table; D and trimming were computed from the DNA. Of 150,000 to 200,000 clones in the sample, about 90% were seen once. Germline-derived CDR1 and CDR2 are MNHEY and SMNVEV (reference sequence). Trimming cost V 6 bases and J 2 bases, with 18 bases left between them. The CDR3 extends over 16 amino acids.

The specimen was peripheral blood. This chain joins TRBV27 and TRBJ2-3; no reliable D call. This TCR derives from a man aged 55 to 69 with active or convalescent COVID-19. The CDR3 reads CASSPFISSNTDTQYF. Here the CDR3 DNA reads TGTGCCAGCAGCCCATTTATTAGTTCAAACACAGATACGCAGTATTTT.